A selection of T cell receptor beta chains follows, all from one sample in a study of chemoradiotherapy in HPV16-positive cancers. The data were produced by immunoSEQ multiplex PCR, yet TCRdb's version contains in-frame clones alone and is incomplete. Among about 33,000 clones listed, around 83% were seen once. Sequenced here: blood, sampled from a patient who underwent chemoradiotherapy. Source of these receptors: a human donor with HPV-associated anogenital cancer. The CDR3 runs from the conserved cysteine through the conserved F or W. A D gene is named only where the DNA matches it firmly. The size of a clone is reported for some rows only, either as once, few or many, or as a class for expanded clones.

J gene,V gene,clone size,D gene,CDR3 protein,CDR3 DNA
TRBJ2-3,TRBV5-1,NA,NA,CASTRTGASTDTQYF,TGCGCCAGCACCAGGACGGGAGCTAGCACAGATACGCAGTATTTT
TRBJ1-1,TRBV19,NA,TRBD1,CASRRAGGGNTEAFF,TGTGCCAGTAGGCGGGCAGGGGGAGGGAACACTGAAGCTTTCTTT
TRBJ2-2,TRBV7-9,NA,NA,CASSFSSPAGELFF,TGTGCCAGCAGCTTTTCTAGCCCGGCCGGGGAGCTGTTTTTT
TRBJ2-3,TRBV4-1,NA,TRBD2,CASSLGSGGITDTQYF,TGCGCCAGCAGCCTTGGGAGCGGGGGGATCACAGATACGCAGTATTTT
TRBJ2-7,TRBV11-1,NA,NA,CASSLDRGRHEQYF,TGTGCCAGCAGCTTAGACCGGGGGCGCCACGAGCAGTACTTC
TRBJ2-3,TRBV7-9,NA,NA,CASSLAGGPADTQYF,TGTGCCAGCAGCTTAGCGGGGGGCCCCGCAGATACGCAGTATTTT
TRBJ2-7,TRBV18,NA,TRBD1,CASSPTTGSYEQYF,TGTGCCAGCTCACCTACGACAGGGAGCTACGAGCAGTACTTC
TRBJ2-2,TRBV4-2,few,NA,CASSQDAGTGELFF,TGTGCCAGCAGCCAAGACGCAGGGACCGGGGAGCTGTTTTTT
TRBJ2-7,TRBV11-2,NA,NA,CASSLVGRSLEGSYEQYF,TGTGCCAGCAGCTTAGTGGGCAGGTCCTTGGAGGGCTCCTACGAGCAGTACTTC
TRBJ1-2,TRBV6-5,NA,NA,CASSKELANYGYTF,TGTGCCAGCAGTAAAGAACTCGCTAACTATGGCTACACCTTC
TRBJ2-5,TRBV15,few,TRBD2,CATSRASLAGVGSTRETQYF,TGTGCCACCAGCAGAGCCTCACTAGCGGGGGTCGGATCCACAAGAGAGACCCAGTACTTC
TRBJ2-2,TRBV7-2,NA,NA,CASSWGRSGELFF,TGTGCCAGCAGCTGGGGTCGATCCGGGGAGCTGTTTTTT
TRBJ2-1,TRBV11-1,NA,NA,CASTEGQSVDEQFF,TGTGCCAGCACCGAAGGGCAGTCGGTCGATGAGCAGTTCTTC
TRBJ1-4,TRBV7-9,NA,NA,CASSVATGTEKLFF,TGTGCCAGCAGCGTAGCGACGGGGACTGAAAAACTGTTTTTT
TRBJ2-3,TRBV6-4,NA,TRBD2,CASSETSGGTDTQYF,TGTGCCAGCAGTGAAACTAGCGGGGGGACAGATACGCAGTATTTT
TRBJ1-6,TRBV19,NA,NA,CASSIARTEDSPLHF,TGTGCCAGTAGTATAGCACGGACAGAGGATTCACCCCTCCACTTT
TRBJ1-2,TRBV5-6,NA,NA,CASSPLMGRGYTF,TGTGCCAGCAGCCCTCTAATGGGCCGTGGCTACACCTTC
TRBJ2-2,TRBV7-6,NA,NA,CASSLRGTGELFF,TGTGCCAGCAGCTTGAGGGGAACCGGGGAGCTGTTTTTT
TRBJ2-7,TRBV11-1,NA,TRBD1,CASSFGTGVIYEQYF,TGTGCCAGCAGCTTTGGGACAGGGGTTATCTACGAGCAGTACTTC
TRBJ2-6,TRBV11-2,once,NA,CASSLSRAGANVLTF,TGTGCCAGCAGCTTAAGTAGGGCTGGGGCCAACGTCCTGACTTTC
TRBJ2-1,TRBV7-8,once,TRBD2,CASSPSGGYNEQFF,TGTGCCAGCAGCCCGTCGGGAGGGTACAATGAGCAGTTCTTC
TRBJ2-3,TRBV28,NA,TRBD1,CASSSRWTGSTDTQYF,TGTGCCAGCAGTTCCCGATGGACAGGTAGCACAGATACGCAGTATTTT
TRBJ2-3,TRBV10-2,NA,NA,CASSEPGREDTQYF,TGCGCCAGCAGTGAGCCAGGACGGGAGGATACGCAGTATTTT